One and the same sample provided the 5 T cell receptor beta chains below, sequenced in a study of T cells in Graves' hyperthyroidism and ophthalmopathy (dated by TCRdb to the late 2010s). The receptor library was made with multiplex PCR. The reads were generated on an Illumina HiSeq 2000. The TCR beta CDR3 regions were amplified from the RNA transcripts. The TCR CDR3 was subjected to a first round of RT-PCR using the HTBI primer set and the Qiagen OneStep RT-PCR kit. TCRdb reprocessing: public reads trimmed at Q25 with fastp, clones called with MiXCR, in-frame beta chains kept. Rows matching on CDR3 protein sequence are summarized as one entry with the most common DNA and genes. In this sample the table shows roughly 560,000 distinct CDR3 sequences, about 15% of which occur a single time. The ten largest clones take up around 4.5% of the sample. Sequenced sample: blood. These TCRs come from a woman between 40 and 55 years old with Graves' ophthalmopathy.

This clonotype occurred many times. The rearrangement uses TRBV6-2 or TRBV6-3 and TRBJ2-7, with D perhaps matching TRBD1 (5 bases). The germline CDR1 and CDR2 sequences are MNHEY and SVGEGT. Trimming cost V 6 bases and J 0 bases, with 9 bases left between them. There are 13 residues in the CDR3. The CDR3 region has the DNA TGTGCCAGCAGCAGGGTAATCTCCTACGAGCAGTACTTC. Its translation: CASSRVISYEQYF.

This clonotype has at least ten counts. The gene calls are TRBV24-1 and TRBJ2-7, with TRBD2 identical over 7 bases. This CDR3 spans 13 amino acids. The J segment lost 2 bases and the V segment lost 9 bases, leaving 6 bases of the junction unmatched. Germline V gene lookup returns CDR1 KGHDR and CDR2 SFDVKD. This CDR3 reads CATSAGATYEQYF. The CDR3 nucleotides read TGTGCCACCTCGGCGGGAGCGACCTACGAGCAGTACTTC.

This clonotype was seen more than once but under ten times. The chain links TRBV6-1 to TRBJ1-1; D remains unclear. This CDR3 contains 15 residues. Germline lookup yields CDR1 MNHNS and CDR2 SASEGT. Trimming took 6 bases from V and 0 from J, leaving 14 bases between them. CDR3 sequence: CASRIRWALNTEAFF. CDR3 DNA: TGTGCCAGCAGAATACGTTGGGCGTTGAACACTGAAGCTTTCTTT.

Many counts were recorded for this clonotype. V is TRBV28 and J is TRBJ2-7; D is tentatively TRBD1 or TRBD2 (5 bases each). This CDR3 comprises 15 residues. Trimming stripped 3 bases from V and 4 bases from J, with 16 bases between. The V gene's germline CDR1 is MDHEN and CDR2 SYDVKM. CDR3 region: CASSFLEGRNYEQYF. In DNA form, the CDR3 reads TGTGCCAGCAGTTTTCTAGAGGGGCGGAATTACGAGCAGTACTTC.

This rearrangement joins TRBV6-2 or TRBV6-3 to TRBJ1-5, with unresolved D. V lost 1 base and J lost 0, with 10 bases in between. The CDR3 runs 16 residues. CDR1 and CDR2 from the germline V gene are MNHEY and SVGEGT. CDR3 loop: CASSYYEQTSNQPQHF. CDR3 coding DNA: TGTGCCAGCAGTTACTATGAACAAACTAGCAATCAGCCCCAGCATTTT.